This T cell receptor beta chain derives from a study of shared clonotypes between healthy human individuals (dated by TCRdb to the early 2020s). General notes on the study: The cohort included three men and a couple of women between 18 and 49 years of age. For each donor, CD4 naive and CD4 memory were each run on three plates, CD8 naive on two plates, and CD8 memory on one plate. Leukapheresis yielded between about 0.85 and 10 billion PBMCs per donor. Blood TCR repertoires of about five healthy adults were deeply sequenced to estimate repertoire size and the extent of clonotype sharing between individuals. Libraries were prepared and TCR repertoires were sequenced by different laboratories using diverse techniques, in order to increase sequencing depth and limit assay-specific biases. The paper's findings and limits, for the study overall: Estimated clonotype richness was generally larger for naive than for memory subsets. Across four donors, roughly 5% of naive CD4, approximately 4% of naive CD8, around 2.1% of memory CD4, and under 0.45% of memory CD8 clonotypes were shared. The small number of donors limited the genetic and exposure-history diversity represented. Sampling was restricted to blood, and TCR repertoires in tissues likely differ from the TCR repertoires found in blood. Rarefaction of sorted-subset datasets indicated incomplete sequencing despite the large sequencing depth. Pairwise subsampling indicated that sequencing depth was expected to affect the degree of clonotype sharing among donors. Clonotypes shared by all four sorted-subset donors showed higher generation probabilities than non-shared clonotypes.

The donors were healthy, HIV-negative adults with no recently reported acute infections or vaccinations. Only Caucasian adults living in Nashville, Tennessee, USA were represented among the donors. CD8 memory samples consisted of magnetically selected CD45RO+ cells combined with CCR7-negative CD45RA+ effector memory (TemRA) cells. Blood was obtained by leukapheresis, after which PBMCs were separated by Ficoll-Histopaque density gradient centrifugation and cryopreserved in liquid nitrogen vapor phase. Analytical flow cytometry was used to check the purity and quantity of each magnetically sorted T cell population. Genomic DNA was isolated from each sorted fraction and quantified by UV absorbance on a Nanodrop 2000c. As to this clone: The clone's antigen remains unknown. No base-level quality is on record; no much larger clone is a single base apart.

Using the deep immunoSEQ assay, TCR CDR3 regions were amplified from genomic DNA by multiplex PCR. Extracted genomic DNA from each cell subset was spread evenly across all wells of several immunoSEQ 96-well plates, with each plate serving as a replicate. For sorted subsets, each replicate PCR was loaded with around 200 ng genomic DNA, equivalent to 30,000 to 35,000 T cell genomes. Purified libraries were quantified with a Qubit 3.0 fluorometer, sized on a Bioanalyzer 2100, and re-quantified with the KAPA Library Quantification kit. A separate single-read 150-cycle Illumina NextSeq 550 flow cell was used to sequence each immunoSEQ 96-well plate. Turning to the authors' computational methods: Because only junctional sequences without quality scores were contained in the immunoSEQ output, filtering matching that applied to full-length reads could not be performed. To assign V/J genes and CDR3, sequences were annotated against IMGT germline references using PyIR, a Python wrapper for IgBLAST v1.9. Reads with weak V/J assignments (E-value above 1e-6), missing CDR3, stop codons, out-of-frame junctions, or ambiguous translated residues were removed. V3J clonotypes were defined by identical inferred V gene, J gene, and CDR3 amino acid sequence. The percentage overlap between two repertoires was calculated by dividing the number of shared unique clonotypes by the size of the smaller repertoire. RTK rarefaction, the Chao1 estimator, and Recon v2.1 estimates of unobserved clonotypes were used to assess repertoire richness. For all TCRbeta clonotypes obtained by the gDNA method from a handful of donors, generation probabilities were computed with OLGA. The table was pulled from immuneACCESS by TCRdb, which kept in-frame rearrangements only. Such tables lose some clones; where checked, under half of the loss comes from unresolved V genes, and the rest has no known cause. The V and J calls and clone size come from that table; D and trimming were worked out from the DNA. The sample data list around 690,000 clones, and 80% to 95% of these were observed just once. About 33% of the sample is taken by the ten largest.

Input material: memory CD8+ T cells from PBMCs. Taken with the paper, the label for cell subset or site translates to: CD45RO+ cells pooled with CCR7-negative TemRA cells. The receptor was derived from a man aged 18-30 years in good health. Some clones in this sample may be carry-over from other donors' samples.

The CDR3 region: CASSLSGGPYGYTF. The DNA sequence reads TGTGCCAGCAGCCTCTCAGGGGGACCGTATGGCTACACCTTC. This sequence uses TRBV5-5 and TRBJ1-2, with TRBD1 identical over 7 junction bases. CDR1 and CDR2, looked up from the germline V gene (reference sequence), are SGHKS and YYEKEE. CDR3 length: 14 amino acids, cysteine to phenylalanine. Just CDR3 DNA is preserved here, 42 bases in frame from base 1. V has 4 bases trimmed and J has 5 bases trimmed; junction bases matching no gene number 8.